This TCR beta chain was captured in a study of CD4 T cells in relation to SARS-CoV-2 and coronaviruses. In the study overall: The HLA restriction of the shared crossreactive spike epitopes was mapped. Study results and caveats: Monoreactive clones expanded significantly more to SARS-CoV-2 than crossreactive clones did.

Uncultured naive and memory CD4+ T cells supplied DNA for deep TCR-beta sequencing. Libraries were prepared by immunoSEQ multiplex PCR; TCRdb keeps only in-frame clonotypes and omits some of them. The sample lists 65,000 or so clones, about nine tenths occurring once. CD4+ T cells from unexposed donors were obtained before the COVID-19 pandemic (2011-2018). Turning to this clone: What it binds is not known.

The CDR3 spans 15 residues. V lost 2 bases, J lost 4 bases, and 3 bases stayed unmatched. Input material: memory CD4+ T cells from PBMCs. This TCR derives from a human donor in good health. This chain joins TRBV23-1 and TRBJ2-2; TRBD1 aligns across 8 bases. TRBV23-1 is flagged as an ORF with uncertain function. DNA of the CDR3: TGCGCCAGCAGTCAACCGGACAGGGTCACCGGGGAGCTGTTTTTT. Residues: CASSQPDRVTGELFF.